Below are 14 T cell receptor beta chains sequenced from a single sample in a study of technical replicates of blood from a handful of donors. The protocol was immunoSEQ multiplex PCR, while the TCRdb copy is restricted to in-frame clones and leaves out a portion. The sample yields tens of thousands of clones, roughly 94% seen once. Sequencing was performed on T cells isolated from PBMCs. Every receptor here comes from a human donor in good health.

The rearrangement joins TRBV7-9 to TRBJ2-1; tentative D call: TRBD2 (5 bases). The CDR3 spans 15 residues. In germline, CDR1 is SEHNR, CDR2 FQNEAQ (reference sequence). V was cut by 7 bases and J by 6 bases, with 19 bases left in between. CDR3 region: CASKQSLGGANEQFF. The CDR3 bases are TGTGCCAGCAAGCAGAGCCTCGGAGGAGCCAATGAGCAGTTCTTC.

The gene calls are TRBV30 and TRBJ2-4; TRBD2 matches at 14 bases. The CDR3 length is 20 residues. Unmatched junction bases numbered 14, after V lost 3 bases and J lost 1 base. Looked up from germline, CDR1 is GTSNPN and CDR2 is SVGIG (reference sequence). CDR3 loop: CAWRYGEGLAGERAKNIQYF. For the CDR3, the DNA is TGTGCCTGGAGGTACGGGGAGGGACTAGCGGGAGAAAGGGCCAAAAACATTCAGTACTTC. Full variable domain (remainder filled in from reference TRBV30 and TRBJ2-4): SQTIHQWPATLVQPVGSPLSLECTVEGTSNPNLYWYRQAAGRGLQLLFYSVGIGQISSEVPQNLSASRPQDRQFILSSKKLLLSDSGFYLCAWRYGEGLAGERAKNIQYFGAGTRLSVL.

This chain joins TRBV14 and TRBJ1-1; 7 positions match TRBD1. There are 15 residues in the CDR3. CDR1 SGHDN and CDR2 FVKESK come from the germline V gene. The J segment lost 5 bases and the V segment lost 2 bases, leaving 8 bases of the junction unmatched. CDR3: CASSQSSTGSTEAFF. The CDR3 DNA reads as TGTGCCAGCAGCCAAAGTTCGACAGGGAGTACTGAAGCTTTCTTT.

V is TRBV7-9 and J is TRBJ1-2, with 9 bases matching TRBD1. The trim removed 5 bases at V and 8 bases at J, leaving 6 bases unmatched. The CDR3 covers 13 residues. The germline CDR1 and CDR2 sequences are SEHNR and FQNEAQ (reference sequence). CDR3 sequence (DNA): TGTGCCAGCAGCCAGGACAGGGGCGAGGGCTACACCTTC. It codes for CASSQDRGEGYTF.

This chain joins TRBV9 and TRBJ2-3; 13 bases align to TRBD2. V dropped 7 bases and J dropped 5; count of bases not matched to a gene: 10. Germline values: CDR1 SGDLS, CDR2 YYNGEE. CDR3 length: 16 amino acids. CDR3 DNA sequence: TGTGCCAGCTCCTTCCGCGGGACTAGCGGGATAGATACGCAGTATTTT. Its protein product is CASSFRGTSGIDTQYF.

This chain joins TRBV5-1 and TRBJ2-1, with TRBD1 identical over 10 bases. With 3 bases clipped from V and 8 bases from J, the junction kept 5 bases outside the gene matches. The germline V gene has CDR1 SGHRS and CDR2 YFSETQ. The CDR3 is made up of 14 amino acids. The CDR3: CASSWDRGGDEQFF. In nucleotides, the CDR3 is TGCGCCAGCAGCTGGGACAGGGGCGGGGATGAGCAGTTCTTC.

This clone occurred once. This chain connects TRBV10-1 to TRBJ1-1; D possibly corresponds to TRBD1 (5 bases). CDR3 length equals 13 residues. The V end lost 5 bases, the J end lost 10 bases, and 17 bases lay between the germline ends. The V gene's germline CDR1 is WNHNN and CDR2 SYGVQD (reference sequence). The CDR3 region is CASSPWRGGRAFF. The CDR3 region has the DNA TGCGCCAGCAGTCCCTGGAGGGGAGGACGAGCTTTCTTT.

The V gene is TRBV27, the J gene TRBJ2-3; 9 bases agree with TRBD2. Germline CDR1 and CDR2: MNHEY and SMNVEV (reference sequence). The junction had 7 bases not matched to a gene; V was cut back by 3 bases and J by 3 bases. The CDR3 sequence is 16 residues long. CDR3 loop: CASSFGRLAGTDTQYF. CDR3 sequence (DNA): TGTGCCAGCAGTTTCGGGCGCCTAGCGGGAACAGATACGCAGTATTTT.

The chain is built from TRBV30 and TRBJ2-5; 8 bases fit TRBD2. The ends lost 4 bases at V and 5 bases at J; junction bases unmatched: 9. Germline assignment: CDR1 GTSNPN and CDR2 SVGIG (reference sequence). CDR3 length: 14 residues. CDR3 coding DNA: TGTGCCTGGAAACCCTTAGCGGGATCTGAGACCCAGTACTTC. It is translated as CAWKPLAGSETQYF.

This rearrangement joins TRBV28 to TRBJ2-5; TRBD2 agrees at 10 bases. CDR3 size: 14 residues. CDR1 is MDHEN, CDR2 SYDVKM, per germline. J gave up 3 bases and V 3 bases, and 1 base lay outside the gene matches. The CDR3 region has the DNA TGTGCCAGCAGTTTCCTAGCGGGAGAAGAGACCCAGTACTTC. Its translation is CASSFLAGEETQYF.

The CDR3 spells CASSRGVGNTIYF. In DNA, the CDR3 is TGTGCCAGTAGTAGGGGAGTCGGAAACACCATATATTTT. V and J are TRBV19 and TRBJ1-3; D gene unclear. The CDR3 totals 13 residues. Germline V gives CDR1 LNHDA, CDR2 SQIVND (reference sequence). Trimming took off 4 bases at V and 4 bases at J, with 8 bases between the two ends.

This rearrangement joins TRBV5-1 to TRBJ1-1; a weak D match, TRBD1 (5 bases). The CDR3 consists of 14 residues. Germline CDR1 is SGHRS and CDR2 is YFSETQ. The V end lost 0 bases, the J end lost 6 bases, and 12 bases lay between the germline ends. The CDR3 bases are TGCGCCAGCAGCTTGGCAGGGCAGGCTTCTGAAGCTTTCTTT. Its protein is CASSLAGQASEAFF.

The V call is TRBV19, the J call TRBJ2-7; tentatively, D is TRBD1 (5 bases). Germline lookup yields CDR1 LNHDA and CDR2 SQIVND (reference sequence). The V gene lost 5 bases and the J gene lost 7 bases, with 12 bases spanning the gap. CDR3 length equals 12 residues. The CDR3 coding sequence is TGTGCCAGTAGTGAGCAGGGTTGGGAGCAGTACTTC. Translated, it gives CASSEQGWEQYF.

The rearrangement links TRBV7-2 to TRBJ2-5; 10 bases line up with TRBD2. This CDR3 is 14 amino acids long. V was pared by 5 bases and J by 9 bases, with 9 bases of the junction left unmatched. The V gene's germline CDR1 is SGHTA and CDR2 FQGNSA. CDR3 loop: CASSLGLAAGPQYF. CDR3 nucleotide sequence: TGTGCCAGCAGCCTTGGACTAGCGGCAGGACCCCAGTACTTC.